In this sample, the clone carrying this T cell receptor (beta chain) turned up many times. No antigen is known for it. The sample belongs to a study of tumor-infiltrating lymphocytes in primary liver carcinoma. General study results and limits: Paired tumor-adjacent and tumor-blood samples overlapped less than tumor region pairs did.

With a constant-region primer, TCR beta cDNA was made from approximately 500 ng of total RNA. The TCR beta library was amplified through three nested multiplex PCR rounds in a modified ARM-PCR procedure. A C-beta reverse primer and TRBV1-TRBV30 forward primers served in each of the first two PCR rounds, at 9 to 10 cycles apiece. TCRdb re-called the multiplex PCR reads through MiXCR, storing one row per CDR3 protein. The table shows about 78,000 distinct CDR3 sequences, with 71% occurring only once. The V gene's germline CDR1 is MGHRA and CDR2 YSYEKL. Trimming cost V 4 bases and J 7 bases, with 25 bases left between them. The CDR3 has 17 residues. Joint extraction of RNA and DNA used about 17-32 mg of bulk tissue that was unsorted.

V is TRBV4-1 and J is TRBJ1-2; a possible D gene is TRBD1 (5 bases). What was sequenced was liver tumor tissue from sampling region 4. As for subset: tumor region T4, right-lateral pole. The sequence was collected from a woman between 55 and 75 years old with primary liver carcinoma and hepatitis B virus infection. CDR3 sequence reads: CASSLEGRVSYSSGYTF. The CDR3 DNA follows: TGCGCCAGCAGCCTCGAGGGGAGAGTTTCGTATTCTAGTGGCTACACCTTC.